The clone carrying this T cell receptor beta chain came up many times. As yet, its antigen is unknown. TCRdb re-called the PCR reads with MiXCR, one entry per CDR3 protein. In the table there are roughly 71,000 distinct CDR3 sequences, around 18% of which are singletons. The data were obtained in a study of molecular identifiers for immune sequencing clone quantification. On the study more broadly: Replicate RNA from 20,000 or 100,000 naive CD8 T cells formed five aliquots; four were sequenced. The study's findings and limits: Jurkat TCR RNA spiked in from one cell reportedly remained identifiable amid about a million naive cells. Effector cells had over 99% of their molecules in clones above 20 RNA copies, while naive cells had under 1%. Highly expanded clones may be undercounted when identical TCR molecules share barcodes.

The germline V gene encodes CDR1 MDHEN and CDR2 SYDVKM. Trimming shortened V by 3 bases and J by 5 bases, and 10 bases separated the two germline ends. The CDR3 contains 14 residues. This chain uses TRBV28 with TRBJ2-2, with D possibly being TRBD2 (6 bases). This clonotype was obtained from a human donor in good health. Some libraries in this study had Jurkat cell RNA spiked in. Sequenced sample: naive CD8+ T cells from blood, with Jurkat cell RNA spiked in. Indicated subset: FACS-sorted CD8+CD4-CCR7+CD45RA+ naive T cells. In DNA form, the CDR3 reads TGTGCCAGCAGTTTGTGGGGGGAAACCGGGGAGCTGTTTTTT. Protein: CASSLWGETGELFF.